This is a list of T cell receptor beta chains from one sample in a study of blood T cell repertoires in COVID-19. The assay was immunoSEQ multiplex PCR, and TCRdb's table has in-frame clones only and misses some. Found here are a few hundred thousand clones, about 85% of them singletons; the top ten hold 3% to 4.5%. Sample: peripheral blood. The source of these receptors is a woman aged 18-29 years with acute or convalescent COVID-19. CDR3s include the opening cysteine and the closing phenylalanine or tryptophan. D genes are given only for firm matches. Some rows mark clone size as missing; the rest say once, few, many or name a class of expanded clone.

CSASSPGETQYF	TGCAGCGCTAGTTCGCCGGGAGAGACCCAGTACTTC	TRBV29-1	TRBJ2-5	-	-
CAISPKGGAANEKLFF	TGTGCCATCAGCCCCAAAGGGGGCGCAGCTAATGAAAAACTGTTTTTT	TRBV10-3	TRBJ1-4	TRBD1	-
CASSLSWTFSTEAFF	TGTGCCAGCAGTTTATCATGGACATTCTCCACTGAAGCTTTCTTT	TRBV28	TRBJ1-1	-	-
CASSLPMGLQKLFF	TGTGCCAGCAGTTTGCCCATGGGCCTTCAAAAACTGTTTTTT	TRBV28	TRBJ1-4	-	-
CASSRTSTNYNEQFF	TGTGCCAGCAGCCGGACTAGCACAAACTACAATGAGCAGTTCTTC	TRBV7-3	TRBJ2-1	TRBD2	-
CASSLPSTDTQYF	TGTGCCAGCAGCCTACCTAGCACAGATACGCAGTATTTT	TRBV7-9	TRBJ2-3	-	-
CASSEAAVSGNTIYF	TGTGCCAGCAGTGAAGCGGCGGTCTCTGGAAACACCATATATTTT	TRBV6-1	TRBJ1-3	-	-
CSVDRGRGEAFF	TGCAGCGTTGACAGGGGGCGAGGTGAAGCTTTCTTT	TRBV29-1	TRBJ1-1	TRBD1	-
CSVAGLRGGYTF	TGCAGCGTTGCAGGGTTAAGAGGTGGCTACACCTTC	TRBV29-1	TRBJ1-2	-	-
CASSSNTHLSGVRYNEQFF	TGTGCCAGCAGTTCAAACACCCATCTCAGCGGAGTCCGCTACAATGAGCAGTTCTTC	TRBV27	TRBJ2-1	-	-
CASSQGFGQAKLYGYTF	TGCGCCAGCAGCCAAGGGTTCGGACAGGCAAAGTTGTATGGCTACACCTTC	TRBV4-1	TRBJ1-2	TRBD1	-
CASSSEREGQPNTEAFF	TGTGCCAGCAGCTCTGAGAGAGAGGGACAGCCGAACACTGAAGCTTTCTTT	TRBV7-8	TRBJ1-1	TRBD1	-
CASSFTGDTEAFF	TGCGCCAGCAGCTTCACAGGGGACACTGAAGCTTTCTTT	TRBV5-1	TRBJ1-1	TRBD1	-
CASSLVLMNTEAFF	TGCGCCAGCAGCTTGGTGTTAATGAACACTGAAGCTTTCTTT	TRBV5-1	TRBJ1-1	-	once
CASAREYEQYF	TGTGCCTCTGCCCGAGAGTACGAGCAGTACTTC	TRBV7-8	TRBJ2-7	-	-
CASSMTGGNDEQFF	TGTGCCAGTAGTATGACAGGGGGTAATGATGAGCAGTTCTTC	TRBV19	TRBJ2-1	TRBD1	-
CASSYGTGGGYEQYF	TGTGCCAGCAGTTACGGGACGGGGGGAGGGTATGAGCAGTACTTC	TRBV6-5	TRBJ2-7	TRBD2	-
CASSLGTSGSRGEDTQYF	TGTGCCAGCAGTTTAGGGACTAGCGGGAGCCGAGGGGAGGATACGCAGTATTTT	TRBV27	TRBJ2-3	TRBD2	-
CASSYSSYNEQFF	TGTGCCAGCTCATACAGCTCCTACAATGAGCAGTTCTTC	TRBV9	TRBJ2-1	-	-
CASGQGGSREQYF	TGCGCCAGTGGACAGGGAGGTTCGCGTGAGCAGTACTTC	TRBV10-1	TRBJ2-7	TRBD1	-
CASSSSPSGSYEQYF	TGTGCCAGCAGTTCATCGCCTAGCGGCTCCTACGAGCAGTACTTC	TRBV6-5	TRBJ2-7	TRBD2	-
CAISGQGRDTEAFF	TGTGCCATCAGTGGACAGGGAAGGGACACTGAAGCTTTCTTT	TRBV10-3	TRBJ1-1	TRBD1	-
CASSVSGSTDTQYF	TGTGCCAGCAGCGTTAGCGGGAGCACAGATACGCAGTATTTT	TRBV9	TRBJ2-3	TRBD2	few
CASSLEGTDSGNTIYF	TGCGCCAGCAGCTTGGAAGGGACAGACTCTGGAAACACCATATATTTT	TRBV5-1	TRBJ1-3	TRBD1	-
CACNTGKLTDTQYF	TGTGCCTGTAACACAGGAAAGCTCACAGATACGCAGTATTTT	TRBV30	TRBJ2-3	-	-
CASSRGTGGTYEQYF	TGTGCCAGCAGCCGAGGGACAGGGGGTACCTACGAGCAGTACTTC	TRBV7-9	TRBJ2-7	TRBD1	-
CASSEVTGGVGAYEQYF	TGTGCCAGCAGTGAAGTTACGGGGGGGGTTGGGGCCTACGAGCAGTACTTC	TRBV6-1	TRBJ2-7	TRBD2	-